A selection of T cell receptor beta chains follows, all from one sample in a study of cytomegalovirus exposure and HLA in healthy donors. The protocol was immunoSEQ multiplex PCR, while the TCRdb copy is restricted to in-frame clones and leaves out a portion. The data show approximately 110,000 clones, around 70% seen once. The source material was PBMCs. Receptors originate from a woman in her thirties or forties in good health and CMV-seronegative. Both conserved end residues are part of each CDR3. The D gene is left open where the match is weak. Rows give clone size only sometimes, using once, few, many, or a class for an expanded clone.

CDR3aa: CASSATGAYEQYF; CDR3nt: TGCGCCAGCAGCGCGACAGGGGCCTACGAGCAGTACTTC; v_gene: TRBV5-1; d_gene: TRBD1; j_gene: TRBJ2-7; len: 13; abundance: -
CDR3aa: CASSVQGGANTEAFF; CDR3nt: TGTGCCAGTAGTGTACAGGGTGGTGCGAACACTGAAGCTTTCTTT; v_gene: TRBV19; d_gene: -; j_gene: TRBJ1-1; len: 15; abundance: -
CDR3aa: CASSSGGGYTF; CDR3nt: TGTGCCAGCAGTTCAGGGGGGGGCTACACCTTC; v_gene: TRBV27; d_gene: TRBD1; j_gene: TRBJ1-2; len: 11; abundance: -
CDR3aa: CASSWGTGETDTQYF; CDR3nt: TGTGCCAGCAGCTGGGGGACAGGGGAGACAGATACGCAGTATTTT; v_gene: TRBV7-8; d_gene: TRBD1; j_gene: TRBJ2-3; len: 15; abundance: few
CDR3aa: CASSEAAGYYEQYF; CDR3nt: TGTGCCAGCAGTGAAGCAGCAGGCTACTACGAGCAGTACTTC; v_gene: TRBV6-1; d_gene: -; j_gene: TRBJ2-7; len: 14; abundance: few
CDR3aa: CASDPGHKYNEQFF; CDR3nt: TGTGCTAGTGACCCGGGACACAAGTACAATGAGCAGTTCTTC; v_gene: TRBV12-5; d_gene: -; j_gene: TRBJ2-1; len: 14; abundance: -
CDR3aa: CASSPPSGGGTDTQYF; CDR3nt: TGTGCCAGCTCACCACCCAGCGGCGGGGGGACAGATACGCAGTATTTT; v_gene: TRBV18; d_gene: TRBD2; j_gene: TRBJ2-3; len: 16; abundance: few
CDR3aa: CASTGGRGGEQYF; CDR3nt: TGTGCCAGCACCGGGGGACGGGGGGGCGAGCAGTACTTC; v_gene: TRBV6-5; d_gene: TRBD2; j_gene: TRBJ2-7; len: 13; abundance: -
CDR3aa: CASSLGGGESNSPLHF; CDR3nt: TGTGCCAGCAGTTTGGGAGGAGGGGAATCGAATTCACCCCTCCACTTT; v_gene: TRBV6-5; d_gene: -; j_gene: TRBJ1-6; len: 16; abundance: once
CDR3aa: CASEGLAGVNKNSQYF; CDR3nt: TGTGCCAGTGAAGGACTAGCGGGAGTTAACAAAAACAGTCAGTACTTC; v_gene: TRBV28; d_gene: TRBD2; j_gene: TRBJ2-4; len: 16; abundance: -
CDR3aa: CASSYSSDNEQFF; CDR3nt: TGTGCCAGCAGTTATTCCTCCGACAATGAGCAGTTCTTC; v_gene: TRBV6-1; d_gene: -; j_gene: TRBJ2-1; len: 13; abundance: few
CDR3aa: CASSLRAGDSDEQYF; CDR3nt: TGTGCCAGCAGCCTCCGGGCGGGAGATTCCGACGAGCAGTACTTC; v_gene: TRBV4-2; d_gene: TRBD2; j_gene: TRBJ2-7; len: 15; abundance: -
CDR3aa: CASSFGGGGRNEKLFF; CDR3nt: TGTGCCAGCAGCTTTGGGGGAGGGGGACGTAATGAAAAACTGTTTTTT; v_gene: TRBV7-2; d_gene: -; j_gene: TRBJ1-4; len: 16; abundance: few
CDR3aa: CASSQDGPEVLSGNTIYF; CDR3nt: TGCGCCAGCAGCCAAGATGGCCCCGAGGTCCTCTCTGGAAACACCATATATTTT; v_gene: TRBV4-3; d_gene: -; j_gene: TRBJ1-3; len: 18; abundance: few
CDR3aa: CASSSRTSGRTSTDTQYF; CDR3nt: TGTGCCAGCAGTTCCAGGACTAGCGGTCGTACTAGCACAGATACGCAGTATTTT; v_gene: TRBV28; d_gene: TRBD2; j_gene: TRBJ2-3; len: 18; abundance: once
CDR3aa: CASSQTGQDPSGNTIYF; CDR3nt: TGTGCCAGCAGCCAAACCGGACAGGACCCCTCTGGAAACACCATATATTTT; v_gene: TRBV9; d_gene: TRBD1; j_gene: TRBJ1-3; len: 17; abundance: -
CDR3aa: CASSLGSPPGSNGYTF; CDR3nt: TGTGCCAGCAGCTTAGGCTCACCACCAGGGTCGAATGGCTACACCTTC; v_gene: TRBV13; d_gene: -; j_gene: TRBJ1-2; len: 16; abundance: -
CDR3aa: CASSSVSADTQYF; CDR3nt: TGTGCCAGCAGCTCAGTCTCCGCCGATACGCAGTATTTT; v_gene: TRBV7-2; d_gene: -; j_gene: TRBJ2-3; len: 13; abundance: few
CDR3aa: CASSWTSGGTLDTQYF; CDR3nt: TGTGCCAGCAGCTGGACTAGCGGGGGGACCCTGGATACGCAGTATTTT; v_gene: TRBV7-3; d_gene: TRBD2; j_gene: TRBJ2-3; len: 16; abundance: -
CDR3aa: CASSPLSRSNTDTQYF; CDR3nt: TGTGCCAGCAGCCCGCTCAGTAGGAGTAACACAGATACGCAGTATTTT; v_gene: TRBV9; d_gene: -; j_gene: TRBJ2-3; len: 16; abundance: -
CDR3aa: CASSRNRVVVIPGELFF; CDR3nt: TGTGCCAGCTCGCGAAACAGGGTGGTGGTGATACCGGGGGAGCTGTTTTTT; v_gene: TRBV18; d_gene: -; j_gene: TRBJ2-2; len: 17; abundance: -